This T cell receptor (beta chain) comes out of a study of blood T cell repertoires in COVID-19. For the study at large: Samples came from the United States, Italy and Spain, spanning acute and convalescent COVID-19. T cells, B-cell-depleted T cells, or PBMCs provided the cDNA or gDNA that served as material.

This CDR3 is built from 15 residues. Germline assignment: CDR1 SGDLS and CDR2 YYNGEE. V shed 4 bases, J shed 4 bases, and the junction held 4 bases outside the gene matches. In the authors' methods: Reference gene primer amplification gave nucleated cell count estimates. Measured with immunoSEQ multiplex PCR; TCRdb has only the in-frame clones, and not every one. V, J and clone size are taken as reported in that table, and D and trimming were inferred from the DNA itself. The repertoire consists of under 20,000 clones, with approximately 88% occurring once and the leading ten covering approximately 2.9%.

This clonotype was sampled from a human donor in a cohort sampled during active COVID-19. The V call is TRBV9, the J call TRBJ2-1; 11 positions agree with TRBD1. The specimen was peripheral blood. The DNA of the CDR3 is TGTGCCAGCAGCCAGGGACAGGGGGGTTACAATGAGCAGTTCTTC. Residues: CASSQGQGGYNEQFF.